A single sample gave rise to the 19 T cell receptor beta chains below, sequenced in a study of blood T cell repertoires in COVID-19 (TCRdb year 2020). Preparation of the library involved the immunoSEQ multiplex PCR assay. In its TCRdb copy, this immuneACCESS table keeps in-frame sequences only and misses some clones. Where compared with another copy, unresolved V genes explain less than half of these, and the others have no known cause. Across this sample there are 300,000 to 450,000 clones, with approximately 89% seen only once. The top ten clonotypes cover roughly 3.9% of the sample. Specimen: peripheral blood. The receptors were sampled from a woman aged 55-70 years with COVID-19, enrolled during active disease.

This clone was recorded only once. The chain links TRBV14 to TRBJ2-7, with 8 bases that match TRBD2. Losses at the gene ends were 4 bases for V and 1 base for J; bases not matched to a gene: 12. The CDR3 is 17 amino acids. Per germline, CDR1 SGHDN and CDR2 FVKESK. The CDR3 region has the DNA TGTGCCAGCAGCCTCGTGCCAGAACGGGGGGGTTCCTACGAGCAGTACTTC. Translating it yields CASSLVPERGGSYEQYF. The complete variable domain, with remaining parts taken from reference TRBV14 and TRBJ2-7, reads EAGVTQFPSHSVIEKGQTVTLRCDPISGHDNLYWYRRVMGKEIKFLLHFVKESKQDESGMPNNRFLAERTGGTYSTLKVQPAELEDSGVYFCASSLVPERGGSYEQYFGPGTRLTVT.

The gene calls are TRBV24-1 and TRBJ2-7; a weak D match, TRBD2 (6 bases). This CDR3 contains 16 residues. Trimming cost V 0 bases and J 5 bases, with 16 bases left between them. Germline V gives CDR1 KGHDR, CDR2 SFDVKD. The CDR3 here is CATSDLPGRGNDEQYF. DNA of the CDR3: TGTGCCACCAGTGATTTGCCTGGGCGGGGAAACGACGAGCAGTACTTC.

V usage is TRBV5-1 and J usage is TRBJ1-1; D gene unclear. CDR1 SGHRS and CDR2 YFSETQ come from the germline V gene. The length of the CDR3 is 14 residues. V lost 0 bases, J lost 5 bases, and 11 bases lay in between. This CDR3 is CASSLAVDGTEAFF. The CDR3 coding sequence is TGCGCCAGCAGCTTGGCGGTTGATGGTACTGAAGCTTTCTTT.

The V and J genes are TRBV28 and TRBJ1-4, with D possibly being TRBD1 (5 bases). This CDR3 contains 16 residues. Germline V gene sequence: CDR1 MDHEN, CDR2 SYDVKM. V shed 6 bases and J shed 2 bases, with 16 bases lying between them. CDR3 DNA: TGTGCCAGCAGCTCGGGCGGGGGGGGTACTAATGAAAAACTGTTTTTT. Its protein is CASSSGGGGTNEKLFF.

The chain combines TRBV5-6 with TRBJ2-3; 7 bases are shared with TRBD1. J gave up 8 bases and V 3 bases, and 3 bases lay outside the gene matches. Germline CDR1 SGHDT, CDR2 YYEEEE. The CDR3 covers 12 residues. DNA of the CDR3: TGTGCCAGCAGCTCCCGACAGGGTACGCAGTATTTT. Residues: CASSSRQGTQYF.

This clone came up once. The rearrangement links TRBV3-1 (or the pseudogene TRBV3-2) to TRBJ1-4; the D is unclear. V lost 0 bases and J 4 bases, leaving 15 bases between the germline ends. Germline V lookup: CDR1 LGHDT, CDR2 YNNKEL (reference sequence). This CDR3 spans 17 amino acids. This CDR3 is CASSQDSGSAFNEKLFF. For the CDR3, the DNA is TGTGCCAGCAGCCAAGATTCGGGGTCAGCCTTTAATGAAAAACTGTTTTTT.

V and J are TRBV5-4 and TRBJ2-7; D is perhaps TRBD2 (6 bases). The CDR3 sequence is 16 residues long. Germline CDR1 and CDR2: SGHNT and YYREEE (reference sequence). V was shortened by 0 bases and J by 7 bases, with 20 bases between the two germline ends. CDR3 bases: TGTGCCAGCAGCTTGGCCCTGGGGTTAGTAGGAGGGGAGCAGTACTTC. Its translation: CASSLALGLVGGEQYF.

The chain links TRBV28 to TRBJ2-3; 7 nucleotides align to TRBD2. The V and J ends lost 8 bases and 1 base, in that order; junction bases with no gene match: 6. This CDR3 region has 14 residues. Looked up from germline, CDR1 is MDHEN and CDR2 is SYDVKM. In nucleotides, the CDR3 is TGTGCCAGCGGGCTAGCGGATCGCACAGATACGCAGTATTTT. This codes for CASGLADRTDTQYF.

The chain employs TRBV7-3 and TRBJ2-5; 10 bases fit TRBD2. Germline V gene data show CDR1 as SGHTA and CDR2 as FQGTGA. V gave up 5 bases and J gave up 5 bases; unmatched junction bases: 5. The length of the CDR3 is 14 residues. CDR3 region: CASSQAGGRETQYF. CDR3 nucleotides: TGTGCCAGCAGCCAAGCGGGGGGGCGGGAGACCCAGTACTTC.

As concerns this clone: Other DNA sequences within the sample encode an identical CDR3. The chain couples TRBV2 to TRBJ1-1, with TRBD1 identical over 9 bases. The V gene's germline CDR1 is SNHLY and CDR2 FYNNEI. CDR3 size: 13 residues. After removal of 8 bases from V and 0 bases from J, the junction contained 1 base not matched to a gene. For the CDR3, the DNA is TGTGCCAGCGGACAGGGGATGAACACTGAAGCTTTCTTT. Its translation: CASGQGMNTEAFF.

The V and J genes are TRBV28 and TRBJ1-1, with 9 bases identical to TRBD1. CDR1 MDHEN and CDR2 SYDVKM come from the germline V gene. The CDR3 is 15 amino acids. Trimming removed 5 bases from V and 2 bases from J; junction bases left unmatched: 6. In DNA form, the CDR3 reads TGTGCCAGCAGTCCGCCGGGACAGGGAAACACTGAAGCTTTCTTT. Translation gives CASSPPGQGNTEAFF.

Points on this clone: The sample contains more than one DNA sequence encoding this CDR3. The J gene is TRBJ1-1, the V gene TRBV5-1; TRBD1 might be the D (5 bases). CDR3 length equals 12 residues. Germline V gene lookup returns CDR1 SGHRS and CDR2 YFSETQ. V lost 2 bases and J 5 bases, leaving 7 bases between the germline ends. The CDR3 reads CASSLSGTEAFF. CDR3 coding DNA: TGCGCCAGCAGCTTATCAGGGACTGAAGCTTTCTTT.

The chain has TRBV6-1 and TRBJ1-1, with 9 bases matching TRBD1. Germline lookup yields CDR1 MNHNS and CDR2 SASEGT. V shed 2 bases and J 1 base; nucleotides not matched to a gene: 5. There are 16 residues in the CDR3. Written as DNA, the CDR3 is TGTGCCAGCAGTGAAACAGGGGGCCGGAGGAACACTGAAGCTTTCTTT. It codes for CASSETGGRRNTEAFF.

The chain employs TRBV5-6 and TRBJ1-4; 8 bases align to TRBD1. The CDR3 runs 14 residues. Trimming took 2 bases from V and 8 from J; bases not matched to a gene: 5. CDR1 and CDR2 (germline): SGHDT, YYEEEE. The CDR3 loop reads CASSFYRGYEKLFF. The CDR3 coding sequence is TGTGCCAGCAGCTTTTACAGGGGGTACGAAAAACTGTTTTTT.

The chain links TRBV9 to TRBJ1-1; D perhaps matches TRBD1 (5 bases). Germline CDR1 is SGDLS and CDR2 is YYNGEE. Trimming shortened V by 3 bases and J by 5 bases, and 17 bases separated the two germline ends. The CDR3 spans 15 residues. This CDR3 is CASSGGEGAGTEAFF. The CDR3 DNA reads as TGTGCCAGCAGCGGCGGGGAAGGGGCTGGAACTGAAGCTTTCTTT.

The V call is TRBV10-3, the J call TRBJ1-1, with a weak D call TRBD1 (5 bases). The CDR3 consists of 14 residues. Trimming took 6 bases from V and 3 from J, leaving 14 bases between them. The germline CDR1 and CDR2 sequences are ENHRY and SYGVKD. This CDR3 is CAIRGGLGDTEAFF. As DNA, the CDR3 is TGTGCCATCAGGGGAGGGCTGGGGGACACTGAAGCTTTCTTT.

This chain's CDR3 is CASSQSTGGSNEKLFF. For the CDR3, the DNA is TGCGCCAGCAGCCAGTCCACAGGGGGGTCTAATGAAAAACTGTTTTTT. The chain carries TRBV4-1 and TRBJ1-4; 8 bases map to TRBD1. With 3 bases clipped from V and 3 bases from J, the junction kept 6 bases outside the gene matches. Per the germline V gene, CDR1 is MGHRA and CDR2 is YSYEKL. CDR3 length equals 16 residues.

J is TRBJ1-1 and V is TRBV19, with no clear D. Germline CDR1 is LNHDA and CDR2 is SQIVND (reference sequence). The CDR3 loop spans 14 amino acids. Trimming stripped 3 bases from V and 5 bases from J, with 13 bases between. The CDR3 coding sequence is TGTGCCAGTAGTATCCAATGGGCCTCAACTGAAGCTTTCTTT. This translates into CASSIQWASTEAFF. Together with reference TRBV19 and TRBJ1-1, the CDR3 gives the full variable domain: DGGITQSPKYLFRKEGQNVTLSCEQNLNHDAMYWYRQDPGQGLRLIYYSQIVNDFQKGDIAEGYSVSREKKESFPLTVTSAQKNPTAFYLCASSIQWASTEAFFGQGTRLTVV.

The chain couples TRBV5-5 to TRBJ1-2, with D tentatively TRBD1 (5 bases). V shed 6 bases and J shed 7 bases, with 19 bases lying between them. Germline CDR1 reads SGHKS; CDR2 reads YYEKEE (reference sequence). This CDR3 region has 14 residues. This CDR3 is CASIPTQQGSGYTF. The CDR3 DNA reads TGTGCCAGCATCCCGACCCAGCAGGGTAGTGGCTACACCTTC.